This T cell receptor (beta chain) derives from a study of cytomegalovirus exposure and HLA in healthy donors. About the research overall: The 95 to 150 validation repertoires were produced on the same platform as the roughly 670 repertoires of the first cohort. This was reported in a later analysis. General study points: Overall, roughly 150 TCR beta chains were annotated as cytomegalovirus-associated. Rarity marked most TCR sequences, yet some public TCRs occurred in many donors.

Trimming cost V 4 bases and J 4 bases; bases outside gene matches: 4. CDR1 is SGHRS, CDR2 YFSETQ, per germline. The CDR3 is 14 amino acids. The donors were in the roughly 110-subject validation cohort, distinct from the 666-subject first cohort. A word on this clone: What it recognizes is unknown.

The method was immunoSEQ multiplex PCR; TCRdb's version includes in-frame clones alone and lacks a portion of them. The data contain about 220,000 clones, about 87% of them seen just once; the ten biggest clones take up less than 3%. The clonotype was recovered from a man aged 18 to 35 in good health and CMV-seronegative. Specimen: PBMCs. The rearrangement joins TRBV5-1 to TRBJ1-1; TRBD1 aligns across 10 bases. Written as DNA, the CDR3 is TGCGCCAGCAGCGAGGACAGGGGGTCCACTGAAGCTTTCTTT. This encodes CASSEDRGSTEAFF.